The 25 T cell receptor beta chains listed next were all sequenced from one sample in a study of T cell repertoires in cytomegalovirus infection (dated by TCRdb to between 2017 and 2020). Their antigens are not known. The treatment or condition label, as the study defines it: in vitro stimulation with specific CMV peptide epitopes to enrich CMV-specific T cells. TCRdb names Illumina HiSeq 1500 as the instrument used. TCRdb cleaned the public reads at Q25 with fastp, built clones with MiXCR and kept in-frame beta chains. Rows are unified per CDR3 protein, each entry keeping the most common DNA and genes. The sample table holds around 540,000 distinct CDR3 sequences, of which 33% were seen once. The ten largest make up 15% to 20% of the sample. The sequences come from cultured PBMCs, collected from culture after CMV antigen stimulation. The receptors were gathered from a human donor in good health (CMV status not recorded). Some clones in this sample may be carry-over from other donors' samples.

The gene calls are TRBV10-3 and TRBJ1-2, with D tentatively TRBD1 (5 bases). The length of the CDR3 is 13 residues. Germline values: CDR1 ENHRY, CDR2 SYGVKD. V was cut by 2 bases and J by 3 bases, with 7 bases left in between. CDR3 protein: CAISETRDYGYTF. The CDR3 DNA follows: TGTGCCATCAGTGAGACCAGGGACTATGGCTACACCTTC.

This clonotype has just a few counts. The V gene is TRBV7-2, the J gene TRBJ1-6; D might be TRBD1 (5 bases). Germline CDR1 SGHTA, CDR2 FQGNSA. V lost 2 bases and J 8 bases, leaving 10 bases between the germline ends. CDR3 length: 14 amino acids. The DNA for the CDR3 is TGTGCCAGCAGCTTACGGGGGTCGGATTCACCCCTCCACTTT. It specifies CASSLRGSDSPLHF.

The rearrangement joins TRBV7-6 to TRBJ2-5; possible D gene TRBD1, 6 bases. V lost 2 bases and J 1 base, leaving 11 bases between the germline ends. The germline CDR1 and CDR2 sequences are SGHVS and FNYEAQ. This CDR3 contains 15 residues. The CDR3 protein is CASSLSGALQETQYF. Here the CDR3 DNA reads TGTGCCAGCAGCTTATCAGGGGCCCTCCAAGAGACCCAGTACTTC.

This clonotype has just a few counts. The chain couples TRBV3-1 to TRBJ2-7, with 8 bases lining up with TRBD2. Unmatched junction bases numbered 13, after V lost 1 base and J lost 8 bases. The CDR3 extends over 16 amino acids. Germline V gene data show CDR1 as LGHDT and CDR2 as YNNKEL (reference sequence). The CDR3 loop reads CASSQASGLVTTQQYF. CDR3 nucleotide sequence: TGTGCCAGCAGCCAAGCATCGGGACTAGTAACTACTCAGCAGTACTTC.

The chain employs TRBV4-3 and TRBJ2-7; 7 nucleotides align to TRBD2. The CDR3 has 15 amino acids. CDR1 is LGHNA, CDR2 YSLEER, per germline. Germline trimming cut 1 base from V and 3 bases from J; bases unmatched to any gene: 6. The CDR3 region has the DNA TGCGCCAGCAGCCAAGCACTCAGCGGGAACTACGAGCAGTACTTC. Amino acid sequence: CASSQALSGNYEQYF.

This clonotype was counted between two and nine times. The chain combines TRBV7-2 with TRBJ2-1; D remains ambiguous. V was clipped by 6 bases and J by 0 bases, with 9 bases between them. This CDR3 spans 14 amino acids. From germline, CDR1 is SGHTA and CDR2 FQGNSA. CDR3 DNA: TGTGCCAGCAGATCCGAGACCTCCTACAATGAGCAGTTCTTC. It encodes CASRSETSYNEQFF.

This chain uses TRBV5-4 with TRBJ2-4; either TRBD1 or TRBD2 may fit D (5 bases each). V was shortened by 0 bases and J by 0 bases, with 10 bases between the two germline ends. Germline V gene data show CDR1 as SGHNT and CDR2 as YYREEE (reference sequence). The CDR3 is 16 residues long. The CDR3 sequence: CASSLGGALAKNIQYF. The CDR3 DNA is TGTGCCAGCAGCTTGGGAGGGGCCTTAGCCAAAAACATTCAGTACTTC.

The genes are TRBV12-3 or TRBV12-4 and TRBJ1-4; D is unresolved. Between the trimmed V and J ends, which lost 3 bases and 8 bases, there was a span of 13 bases. This CDR3 is 14 amino acids long. This chain's CDR3 is CASSFDTGREKLFF. In DNA form, the CDR3 reads TGTGCCAGCAGTTTCGACACGGGGAGGGAAAAACTGTTTTTT.

Regarding this clonotype: The germline gene is not matched at one end of the junction; a read error may be the cause. In nucleotides, the CDR3 is TGCGCAAGCAGCAATCCAGGGGGGACTGAAGCTTTCTTT. Translating it yields CASSNPGGTEAFF. The V gene is TRBV5-1, the J gene TRBJ1-1, with 7 bases identical to TRBD1. The length of the CDR3 is 13 residues. Germline V gene lookup returns CDR1 SGHRS and CDR2 YFSETQ.

This clonotype was detected only a few times. CDR3 amino acids: CASSSDRGHDTQYF. In DNA, the CDR3 is TGTGCCAGCAGCTCGGACAGGGGGCACGATACGCAGTATTTT. The chain has TRBV11-2 and TRBJ2-3; 11 bases are shared with TRBD1. The CDR3 has 14 amino acids. CDR1 is SGHAT, CDR2 FQNNGV, per germline. J gave up 6 bases and V 4 bases, and 3 bases lay outside the gene matches.

The chain joins TRBV10-3 to TRBJ2-2; 11 positions agree with TRBD2. CDR1 and CDR2 from the germline V gene are ENHRY and SYGVKD. V gave up 6 bases and J gave up 4 bases; unmatched junction bases: 4. This CDR3 has 15 residues. CDR3 residues: CAIRTSGVGTGELFF. The CDR3 region has the DNA TGTGCCATCAGGACTAGCGGGGTCGGCACCGGGGAGCTGTTTTTT.

J is TRBJ2-3 and V is TRBV5-1; D call uncertain. This CDR3 region has 13 residues. Germline CDR1 and CDR2: SGHRS and YFSETQ. The ends were cut back, 0 bases at V and 6 bases at J, with 8 bases in the middle. The CDR3 reads CASSLDRMDTQYF. DNA for the CDR3: TGCGCCAGCAGCTTGGATCGTATGGATACGCAGTATTTT. The full variable domain, its missing parts supplied by reference TRBV5-1 and TRBJ2-3, is KAGVTQTPRYLIKTRGQQVTLSCSPISGHRSVSWYQQTPGQGLQFLFEYFSETQRNKGNFPGRFSGRQFSNSRSEMNVSTLELGDSALYLCASSLDRMDTQYFGPGTRLTVL.

V is TRBV6-6 and J is TRBJ2-1; a weak D match, TRBD2 (6 bases). The CDR3 extends over 13 amino acids. Trimming removed 4 bases at V and 10 bases at J, with 14 bases between. From germline, CDR1 is MNHNY and CDR2 SVGAGI (reference sequence). CDR3 protein: CASSSLMGGEQFF. In nucleotides, the CDR3 is TGTGCCAGCAGTTCGCTGATGGGGGGAGAGCAGTTCTTC.

The rearrangement uses TRBV20-1 and TRBJ1-5; a possible D gene is TRBD1 (5 bases). The CDR3 sequence is 13 residues long. Germline values: CDR1 DFQATT, CDR2 SNEGSKA (reference sequence). V was shortened by 6 bases and J by 4 bases, with 13 bases between the two germline ends. The DNA of the CDR3 is TGCAGTGCGGGGGAGGGTAGTAATCAGCCCCAGCATTTT. Residues: CSAGEGSNQPQHF.

The chain recombines TRBV7-3 with TRBJ2-2; the D is unclear. This CDR3 comprises 14 residues. V was clipped by 4 bases and J by 1 base, with 7 bases between them. From germline, CDR1 is SGHTA and CDR2 FQGTGA. The chain's CDR3 is CASSSFLNTGELFF. In DNA, the CDR3 is TGTGCCAGCAGCTCCTTTTTGAACACCGGGGAGCTGTTTTTT.

The CDR3 region is CASSLGLGGGGDTQYF. The CDR3 DNA reads TGTGCCAGCAGCTTAGGTTTAGGGGGCGGGGGAGATACGCAGTATTTT. This chain joins TRBV7-8 and TRBJ2-3; D may be TRBD1 or TRBD2 (7 bases each). Trimming pared 1 base from V and 5 bases from J, leaving 16 bases between. Germline V lookup: CDR1 SGHVS, CDR2 FQNEAQ. The CDR3 contains 16 residues.

The chain joins TRBV7-2 to TRBJ2-7; D remains ambiguous. The CDR3 consists of 13 residues. Between the trimmed V and J ends, which lost 1 base and 6 bases, there was a span of 10 bases. Germline-derived CDR1 and CDR2 are SGHTA and FQGNSA. The CDR3, as DNA: TGTGCCAGCAGCTTAGTAGGAGTGGGCGAGCAGTACGTC. Its protein is CASSLVGVGEQYV.

Regarding this clonotype: Relative to the germline gene, one junction end is altered; a read error may explain this. This rearrangement joins TRBV28 to TRBJ2-4; D perhaps matches TRBD2 (6 bases). This CDR3 is built from 12 residues. Germline V gene data show CDR1 as MDHEN and CDR2 as SYDVKM. The CDR3: CASSLNTGVQGF. The CDR3 nucleotides are TGTGCCAGCAGTTTAAATACGGGGGTTCAGGGCTTC.

This clonotype was counted once. The V call is TRBV3-1, the J call TRBJ1-6; weak D call: TRBD1 (6 bases). The germline V gene encodes CDR1 LGHDT and CDR2 YNNKEL (reference sequence). The CDR3 has 16 residues. The V gene lost 1 base and the J gene lost 6 bases, with 13 bases spanning the gap. The CDR3 region has the DNA TGTGCCAGCAGCCAAGGCATCGGGGGCTTTAATTCACCCCTCCACTTT. Translation gives CASSQGIGGFNSPLHF.

This clonotype was observed a few times. The rearrangement uses TRBV9 and TRBJ1-2, with D perhaps matching TRBD1 (5 bases). The V gene's germline CDR1 is SGDLS and CDR2 YYNGEE. The CDR3 is made up of 12 amino acids. Trimming pared 3 bases from V and 5 bases from J, leaving 8 bases between. Here the CDR3 reads CASSGREYGYTF. The CDR3 bases are TGTGCCAGCAGCGGCAGGGAGTATGGCTACACCTTC.

The chain joins TRBV6-1 to TRBJ1-2; D uncertain. CDR3 size: 16 residues. Germline V lookup: CDR1 MNHNS, CDR2 SASEGT. The ends were cut back, 7 bases at V and 5 bases at J, with 23 bases in the middle. CDR3 region: CASIEGMADVNYGYTF. The CDR3 DNA sequence: TGTGCCAGCATCGAAGGCATGGCGGACGTTAATTATGGCTACACCTTC.

This clonotype came up a few times. The chain uses TRBV4-1 and TRBJ2-3; D call uncertain. Looked up from germline, CDR1 is MGHRA and CDR2 is YSYEKL. The germline V and J ends were trimmed by 3 bases and 2 bases, with 12 bases remaining between them. The CDR3 consists of 15 residues. The CDR3 DNA is TGCGCCAGCAGCCAGATCCCTTCTCACACAGATACGCAGTATTTT. Translated: CASSQIPSHTDTQYF.

This clonotype was counted a few times. This sequence joins TRBV2 and TRBJ2-7, with 11 bases fitting TRBD2. The trim removed 6 bases at V and 2 bases at J, leaving 6 bases unmatched. The CDR3 length is 15 residues. Germline V gives CDR1 SNHLY, CDR2 FYNNEI. The DNA for the CDR3 is TGTGCCAGCAGCGTGGGACTAGCGGCGACCTACGAGCAGTACTTC. Translating it yields CASSVGLAATYEQYF. The complete variable domain, with remaining parts taken from reference TRBV2 and TRBJ2-7, reads EPEVTQTPSHQVTQMGQEVILRCVPISNHLYFYWYRQILGQKVEFLVSFYNNEISEKSEIFDDQFSVERPDGSNFTLKIRSTKLEDSAMYFCASSVGLAATYEQYFGPGTRLTVT.

The DNA of the CDR3 is TGCGCCAGCAGCCAAGTCGAAGGGGAGGGCTTCGGCTACACCTTC. Translating it yields CASSQVEGEGFGYTF. This chain connects TRBV4-1 to TRBJ1-2; tentatively, D is TRBD1 (5 bases). This CDR3 is built from 15 residues. Trimming took off 1 base at V and 8 bases at J, with 17 bases between the two ends. Germline V gene lookup returns CDR1 MGHRA and CDR2 YSYEKL.

This clonotype appeared many times. The chain employs TRBV4-3 and TRBJ1-5; D ambiguous. Between the trimmed V and J ends, which lost 2 bases and 4 bases, there was a span of 6 bases. The CDR3 spans 13 residues. Germline loops: CDR1 LGHNA, CDR2 YSLEER. The DNA for the CDR3 is TGCGCCAGCAGCCAAATCCGGAATCAGCCCCAGCATTTT. As protein: CASSQIRNQPQHF.